This TCR beta chain was captured by sequencing in a study of shared clonotypes between healthy human individuals. General observations from the study: The low donor count limited represented genetic and exposure-history diversity.

A note on this clone: The antigen remains undetermined.

V was trimmed by 4 bases and J by 7 bases, leaving 11 bases between them. CDR1 and CDR2 from the germline V gene are SGHNT and YYREEE (reference sequence). CDR3 size: 13 residues. Assay runs were performed at deep level. Only in-frame clones appear in the TCRdb table, and some are missing; sequencing was by immunoSEQ multiplex PCR. The sample has about 2.3 million clones; 85% to 95% are singletons. The sequencing sample was made of naive CD4+ T cells from PBMCs. The subset denotes: CD45RA+ positively selected. This sequence was found in a man aged 18 to 30 in good health. Some clones in this sample may be carry-over from other donors' samples. The chain carries TRBV5-4 and TRBJ1-4, with a possible D match to TRBD1 (5 bases). The CDR3 nucleotides are TGTGCCAGCAGCCCTTGGGGGACTGAAAAACTGTTTTTT. Its protein is CASSPWGTEKLFF.